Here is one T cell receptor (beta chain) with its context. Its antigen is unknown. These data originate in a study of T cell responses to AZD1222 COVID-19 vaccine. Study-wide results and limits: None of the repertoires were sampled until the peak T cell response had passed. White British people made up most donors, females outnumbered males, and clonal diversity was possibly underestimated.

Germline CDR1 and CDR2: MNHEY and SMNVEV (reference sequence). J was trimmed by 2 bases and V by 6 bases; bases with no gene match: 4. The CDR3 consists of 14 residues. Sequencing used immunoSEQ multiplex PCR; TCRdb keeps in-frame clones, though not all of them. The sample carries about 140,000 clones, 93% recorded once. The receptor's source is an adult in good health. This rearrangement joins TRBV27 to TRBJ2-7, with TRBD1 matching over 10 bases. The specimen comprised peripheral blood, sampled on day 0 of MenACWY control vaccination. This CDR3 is CASSRTGGAYEQYF. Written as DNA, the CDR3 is TGTGCCAGCAGCAGGACAGGGGGGGCCTACGAGCAGTACTTC.